This T cell receptor beta chain was sequenced in a study of breast tumors, draining lymph nodes, adjacent tissues. Axillary draining lymph nodes of breast cancer patients supplied the node samples. This clonotype was observed at least ten times. The antigen is not known. Study findings and constraints: Tumor T cell lymph node origin was a supported hypothesis, not proven. Tumor and nontumor repertoires were significantly more similar in luminal-like than in basal-like breast cancer. Compared with lymph nodes, tumors were less diverse; compared with nontumor tissue, more. Data fit most tumor T cells coming from lymph node, expanding in tumor.

The V gene's germline CDR1 is MNHEY and CDR2 SVGAGI. This CDR3 region has 12 residues. Trimming pared 6 bases from V and 3 bases from J, leaving 5 bases between. MiXCR, run by TCRdb on the multiplex PCR reads, gives a single entry per CDR3 protein. Among 150,000 to 200,000 distinct CDR3 sequences listed, about 30% were seen once. The sequence was obtained from a female donor with breast cancer. Some clones in this sample may be carry-over from other donors' samples. The chain carries TRBV6-5 and TRBJ1-4; D not certain. Sequenced input: axillary lymph node tissue. DNA for the CDR3: TGTGCCAGCAGGTCAGCTAATGAAAAACTGTTTTTT. Protein product: CASRSANEKLFF.